This T cell receptor beta chain is from a study of blood T cell repertoires in COVID-19. Turning to the study itself: COVID-19 samples, acute and convalescent, were from the United States, Italy and Spain. T cells, B-cell-depleted T cells, or PBMCs supplied cDNA or gDNA.

Germline CDR1 MNHEY, CDR2 SVGAGI. The CDR3 spans 13 residues. The germline V and J ends were trimmed by 4 bases and 4 bases, with 5 bases remaining between them. In the authors' methods: Scientists estimated how many nucleated cells there were by amplifying reference gene primers. Some clones are missing from TCRdb's copy, which holds only in-frame ones; the method was immunoSEQ multiplex PCR. V, J and clone size are those of that table, while D and trimming were read from the DNA. The sample has roughly 81,000 clones, under 85% seen once. This sequence joins TRBV6-5 and TRBJ1-6; D not resolved. Sequenced material: peripheral blood. The TCR originated in a woman aged 70-85 years with acute or convalescent COVID-19. The CDR3 DNA reads TGTGCCAGCAGTTGGGAGTATAATTCACCCCTCCACTTT. The encoded protein is CASSWEYNSPLHF.